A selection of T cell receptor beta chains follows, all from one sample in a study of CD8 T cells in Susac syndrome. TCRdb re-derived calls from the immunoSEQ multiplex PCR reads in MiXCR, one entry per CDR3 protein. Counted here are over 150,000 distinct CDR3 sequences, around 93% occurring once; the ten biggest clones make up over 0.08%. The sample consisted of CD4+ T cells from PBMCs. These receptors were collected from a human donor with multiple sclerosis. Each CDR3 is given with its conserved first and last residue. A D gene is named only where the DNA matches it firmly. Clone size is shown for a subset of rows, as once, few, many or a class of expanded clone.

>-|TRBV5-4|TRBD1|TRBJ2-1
TGTGCCAGCAGCCCAGGGACAGTCAACAATGAGCAGTTCTTC
CASSPGTVNNEQFF
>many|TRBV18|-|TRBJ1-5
TGTGCCAGCTCCCCAGGGAGCAATCAGCCCCAGCATTTT
CASSPGSNQPQHF
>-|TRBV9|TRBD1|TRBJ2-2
TGTGCCAGCAGCTTACAGGGGGGTGGCACCGGGGAGCTGTTTTTT
CASSLQGGGTGELFF
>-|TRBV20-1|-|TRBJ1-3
TGCAGTTGCGTATCTGGAAACACCATATATTTT
CSCVSGNTIYF
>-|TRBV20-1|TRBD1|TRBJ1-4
TGCAGTGCTAGAGGGACAGGGCCGGGACTGTTTTTT
CSARGTGPGLFF
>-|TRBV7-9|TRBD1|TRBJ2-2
TGTGCCAGCAGCTTAGCGGGGACAGGAGCCTTCACCGGGGAGCTGTTTTTT
CASSLAGTGAFTGELFF
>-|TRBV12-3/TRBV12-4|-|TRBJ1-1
TGTGCCAGCAGTCTCATACCGAGACAGGCGGTAGAGAACACTGAAGCTTTCTTT
CASSLIPRQAVENTEAFF
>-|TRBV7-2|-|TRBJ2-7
TGTGCCAGCAGCTTACAAGGGGGGTACGAGCAGTACTTC
CASSLQGGYEQYF
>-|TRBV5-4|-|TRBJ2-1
TGTGCCAGCAGCTTGGCTTGGGGAATCGGCGACAATGAGCAGTTCTTC
CASSLAWGIGDNEQFF
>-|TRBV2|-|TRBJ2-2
TGTGCCAGCAGTGAATACGGGAAGCTGTTTTTT
CASSEYGKLFF
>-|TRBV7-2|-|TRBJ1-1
TGTGCCAGCAGCTCCCAAGGGACTGCGAACACTGAAGCTTTCTTT
CASSSQGTANTEAFF
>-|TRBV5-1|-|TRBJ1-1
TGCGCCAGCAGCGCCTGGCTCAACACTGAAGCTTTCTTT
CASSAWLNTEAFF
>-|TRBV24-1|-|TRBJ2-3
TGTGCCACCAGTGATCATGAACTCGTCGATACGCAGTATTTT
CATSDHELVDTQYF
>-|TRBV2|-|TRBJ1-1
TGTGCCAGCAGTGAAAAAATCACTGAAGCTTTCTTT
CASSEKITEAFF
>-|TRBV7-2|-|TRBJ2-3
TGTGCCAGCAGCTTGGATAGCGCAGATACGCAGTATTTT
CASSLDSADTQYF
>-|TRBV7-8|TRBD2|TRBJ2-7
TGTGCCAGCAGCTTAGCCCCGGGACTAGCGGGGTTCCACGAGCAGTACTTC
CASSLAPGLAGFHEQYF
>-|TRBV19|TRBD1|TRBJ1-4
TGTGCCAGTAGTATGCTCCAGGGGGCCAGTGAAAAACTGTTTTTT
CASSMLQGASEKLFF
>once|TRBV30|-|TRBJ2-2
TGTGCCTGGAGTGTTGGCCAGGAGCTGTTTTTT
CAWSVGQELFF
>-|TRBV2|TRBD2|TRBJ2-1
TGTGCCAGCAGCGGTCCGGGACTATACAATGAGCAGTTCTTC
CASSGPGLYNEQFF
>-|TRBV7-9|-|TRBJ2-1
TGTGCCAGCAACCTAGGGGGTCCCCGACTCAATGAGCAGTTCTTC
CASNLGGPRLNEQFF
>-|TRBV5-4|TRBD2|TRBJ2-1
TGTGCCAGCAGCTTGGCCGTAGCGGGGGGCCTAGGTGAGCAGTTCTTC
CASSLAVAGGLGEQFF
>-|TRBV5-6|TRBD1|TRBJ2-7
TGTGCCAGCATCCGCTTGGGACAGGAAGAGCAGTACTTC
CASIRLGQEEQYF
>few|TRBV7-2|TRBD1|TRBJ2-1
TGTGCCAGCAGCTTAAGACAGGGTATCGGTGAGCAGTTCTTC
CASSLRQGIGEQFF
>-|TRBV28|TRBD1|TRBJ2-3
TGTGCCAGCAGTCGCCGGACAGGGGGGAGAGATACGCAGTATTTT
CASSRRTGGRDTQYF
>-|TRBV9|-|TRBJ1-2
TGTGCCAGCAGGTCTAACTATGGCTACACCTTC
CASRSNYGYTF
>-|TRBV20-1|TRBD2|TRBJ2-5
TGCAGTGCTAGATTCCTACGCGGGGGGTTGGCCCAGTACTTC
CSARFLRGGLAQYF
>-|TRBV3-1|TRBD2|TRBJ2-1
TGTGCCAGCAGCCAAGTAGCGGGCTCCTACAATGAGCAGTTCTTC
CASSQVAGSYNEQFF
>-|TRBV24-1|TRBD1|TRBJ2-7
TGTGCCACCAGTGATTTGCCCTATTTAAATCGGACAGGGTTCTACGAGCAGTACTTC
CATSDLPYLNRTGFYEQYF
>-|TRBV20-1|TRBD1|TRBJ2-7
TGCAATGCTACTGGGACAGCCCAGGGCTCCTACGAGCAGTACTTC
CNATGTAQGSYEQYF
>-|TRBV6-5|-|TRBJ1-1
TGTGCCAGCAACCAGGGGCAGGGGGCTTTCTTT
CASNQGQGAFF
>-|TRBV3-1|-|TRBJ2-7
TGTGCCAGCAGCCAAGAGGGGGCTTACGAGCAGTACTTC
CASSQEGAYEQYF
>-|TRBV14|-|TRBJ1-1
TGTGCCAGCAGCCAAGATACGGGGGCTTTCTTT
CASSQDTGAFF
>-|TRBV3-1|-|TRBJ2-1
TGTGCCAGCAGCCAAGTATGGGGTAATCCCTACAATGAGCAGTTCTTC
CASSQVWGNPYNEQFF
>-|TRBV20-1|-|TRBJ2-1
TGCAGTGCTAGAGACCGCCTGGGACACCTGGGGCGCAATGAGCAGTTCTTC
CSARDRLGHLGRNEQFF
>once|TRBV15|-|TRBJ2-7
TGTGCCACCAGCAGAGATAGACAGGACCCCTCCTACGAGCAGTACTTC
CATSRDRQDPSYEQYF
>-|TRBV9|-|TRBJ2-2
TGTGCCAGCAGCGCGACAGACGCGAACACCGGGGAGCTGTTTTTT
CASSATDANTGELFF
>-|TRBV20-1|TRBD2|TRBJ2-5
TGCAGTGCCAGCGGACTAGCGGGACAAGAGACCCAGTACTTC
CSASGLAGQETQYF
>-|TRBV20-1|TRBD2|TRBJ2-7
TGCAGTAGCGGGGGAAATCAGTACGAGCAGTACTTC
CSSGGNQYEQYF
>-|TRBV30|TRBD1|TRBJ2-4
TGTGCCTGGAGTGTGGGTTGGGGGACAGGGGTCTTGGGGATTCAGTACTTC
CAWSVGWGTGVLGIQYF
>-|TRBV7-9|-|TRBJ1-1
TGTGCCAGCAGCTTAGAAATTTCAGGAGAAGCTTTCTTT
CASSLEISGEAFF
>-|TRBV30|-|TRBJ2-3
TGTGCCTGGAGGTTGGGGGATACGCAGTATTTT
CAWRLGDTQYF
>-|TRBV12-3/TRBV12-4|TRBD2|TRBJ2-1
TGTGCCAGCAAATCGGGACTAGATTACAATGAGCAGTTCTTC
CASKSGLDYNEQFF
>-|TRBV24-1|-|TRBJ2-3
TGTGCCACCAGTGATTTGCAGGGTCGGACAGATACGCAGTATTTT
CATSDLQGRTDTQYF
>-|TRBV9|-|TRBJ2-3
TGTGCCAGCAGCCAGCGGGCGGCCAACACAGATACGCAGTATTTT
CASSQRAANTDTQYF
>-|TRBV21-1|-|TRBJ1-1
TGTGCCAGCAGCAAAGCTGGTCAAACAGCTTTCTTT
CASSKAGQTAFF
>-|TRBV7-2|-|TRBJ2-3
TGTGCCAGCAGCTTGGTGGCTCCAGATACGCAGTATTTT
CASSLVAPDTQYF
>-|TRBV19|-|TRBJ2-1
TGTGCCAGTAGTTCCAGGGGCCATGAGCAGTTCTTC
CASSSRGHEQFF
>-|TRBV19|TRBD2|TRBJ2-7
TGTGCCACCTCCGGACTAGCGGGAAGTTTCGAGCAGTACTTC
CATSGLAGSFEQYF
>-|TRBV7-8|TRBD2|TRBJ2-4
TGTGCCAGCAGCGGGGGGGGAAACATTCAGTACTTC
CASSGGGNIQYF
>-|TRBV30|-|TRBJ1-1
TGTGCCTCCTCGGTCGGGTCTTCGAACACTGAAGCTTTCTTT
CASSVGSSNTEAFF
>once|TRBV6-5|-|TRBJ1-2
TGTGCCAGCAGTTACTTTACAGGGATCGGTGCTAACTATGGCTACACCTTC
CASSYFTGIGANYGYTF
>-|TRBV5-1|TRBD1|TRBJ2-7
TGCGCCAGCAGCTTAGGGGACAGGGTCAACGAGCAGTACTTC
CASSLGDRVNEQYF
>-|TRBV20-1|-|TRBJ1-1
TGCAGTGCTCCCTGGAGAGGGAGGGACACTGAAGCTTTCTTT
CSAPWRGRDTEAFF
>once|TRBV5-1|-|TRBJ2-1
TGCGCCAGCAGCAGACAGGACGGGGGGAATGAGCAGTTCTTC
CASSRQDGGNEQFF
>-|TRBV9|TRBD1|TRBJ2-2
TGTGCCAGCAGCGTAGGACAGGGGGCGCAAACCGGGGAGCTGTTTTTT
CASSVGQGAQTGELFF
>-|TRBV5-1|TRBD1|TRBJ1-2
TGCGCCAGCAGCTTGGAGGGGACAGGGCTTTATGGCTACACCTTC
CASSLEGTGLYGYTF
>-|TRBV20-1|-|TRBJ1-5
TGCAGTGCTACTGACACCTCTAGCAATCAGCCCCAGCATTTT
CSATDTSSNQPQHF
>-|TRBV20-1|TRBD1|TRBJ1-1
TGCAGTGCAGTGGACAGGGGCGTCACTGAAGCTTTCTTT
CSAVDRGVTEAFF
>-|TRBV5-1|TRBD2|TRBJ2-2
TGCGCCAGCAGCACGGGACTAGCGGGGGTCGGGGAGCTGTTTTTT
CASSTGLAGVGELFF
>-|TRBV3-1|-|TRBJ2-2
TGTGCCAGCAAAAGAGGTACGGGGCGAGGCGACACCGGGGAGCTGTTTTTT
CASKRGTGRGDTGELFF